Reported below is one T cell receptor (beta chain). The antigen is unknown. This entry is derived from a study of cytomegalovirus exposure and HLA in healthy donors. The wider study: HLA-typed donors were the source of 86 million or so unique TCRs held in an early data release. Whole-study findings and limits: By HLA locus, TCR association rates varied in a later analysis, with DRB1 showing the most and HLA-C the fewest. Later, an analysis found that common viral pathogens appeared to be linked with several of the most significant clusters. Researchers catalogued around 150 TCR beta chains as cytomegalovirus-associated.

The CDR3 extends over 15 amino acids. Germline-derived CDR1 and CDR2 are SGDLS and YYNGEE. V shed 0 bases, J shed 5 bases, and the junction held 7 bases outside the gene matches. Primers included in the PCR were 60 Vbeta and 13 Jbeta primers. The table came from immunoSEQ multiplex PCR; TCRdb's copy has only in-frame clones and leaves some out. The table records 150,000 to 200,000 clones, over 65% of them present only once. Specimen: PBMCs. The sequence was collected from a man between 18 and 29 years old in good health and CMV-seronegative. The chain couples TRBV9 to TRBJ2-5, with 7 bases matching TRBD2. The CDR3 region has the DNA TGTGCCAGCAGCGTAGGTGCGGGAGTGGCGGAGACCCAGTACTTC. This sequence encodes CASSVGAGVAETQYF.